These 22 T cell receptor beta chains were sequenced from one sample in a study of spatial heterogeneity in lung cancer. Time point indicated: sample taken at primary tumor resection. Whole RNA, which was extracted from tumor, nontumor lung tissue or frozen PBMC, was sequenced without any cell sorting. TCRdb re-called the 5' RACE reads through MiXCR, storing one row per CDR3 protein. This sample has about 85,000 distinct CDR3 sequences, with more than 15% found just once. The sample consisted of PBMCs, taken at surgery. All receptors come from a male donor with early-stage non-small cell lung cancer.

This clonotype turned up a few times. V usage is TRBV28 and J usage is TRBJ1-1; maybe TRBD1 (5 bases). Germline V gives CDR1 MDHEN, CDR2 SYDVKM. Trimming pared 6 bases from V and 3 bases from J, leaving 11 bases between. This CDR3 has 13 amino acids. Here the CDR3 DNA reads TGTGCCAGCAGCTTGGACACTTACACTGAAGCTTTCTTT. Its translation is CASSLDTYTEAFF. The complete variable domain, with remaining parts taken from reference TRBV28 and TRBJ1-1, reads DVKVTQSSRYLVKRTGEKVFLECVQDMDHENMFWYRQDPGLGLRLIYFSYDVKMKEKGDIPEGYSVSREKKERFSLILESASTNQTSMYLCASSLDTYTEAFFGQGTRLTVV.

This clonotype turned up a few times. This sequence joins TRBV18 and TRBJ1-6; no definite D call. The V gene lost 3 bases and the J gene lost 4 bases, with 16 bases spanning the gap. Germline V gene data show CDR1 as KGHSH and CDR2 as LQKENI. This CDR3 has 17 residues. The CDR3 reads CASSPRPLNRYNSPLHF. CDR3 bases: TGTGCCAGCTCACCTAGGCCCCTGAACCGGTATAATTCACCCCTCCACTTT.

CDR3 bases: TGTGCCAGCAGTCCCGGACTAGCGGGAGGATCAGATACGCAGTATTTT. This translates into CASSPGLAGGSDTQYF. V gene TRBV2 combines with J gene TRBJ2-3, with TRBD2 matching 14 bases. Germline-derived CDR1 and CDR2 are SNHLY and FYNNEI. This CDR3 has 16 residues. Unmatched junction bases numbered 5, after V lost 5 bases and J lost 4 bases.

Regarding this clonotype: A read error may explain this, as a much larger clone is one base away. This chain links TRBV28 with TRBJ2-6, with D possibly matching TRBD1 (5 bases). This CDR3 has 15 amino acids. Germline CDR1 reads MDHEN; CDR2 reads SYDVKM. CDR3 in DNA: TGTGCCAGCAGTTTGGCGACCCCTGGGGCCTACGTCCTGACTTTC. This encodes CASSLATPGAYVLTF. The whole variable domain, filled in from reference TRBV28 and TRBJ2-6, reads DVKVTQSSRYLVKRTGEKVFLECVQDMDHENMFWYRQDPGLGLRLIYFSYDVKMKEKGDIPEGYSVSREKKERFSLILESASTNQTSMYLCASSLATPGAYVLTFGAGSRLTVL.

Ten or more counts support this clonotype. This chain uses TRBV9 with TRBJ2-3; D uncertain. Germline CDR1 SGDLS, CDR2 YYNGEE. V lost 0 bases to trimming and J lost 0 bases, with 8 bases between them. The CDR3 runs 15 residues. The CDR3 loop reads CASSVVGSSTDTQYF. CDR3 nucleotide sequence: TGTGCCAGCAGCGTAGTCGGTAGCAGCACAGATACGCAGTATTTT.

A few counts support this clonotype. The genes are TRBV7-9 and TRBJ2-5, with D uncertain. The CDR3 is 13 amino acids. Per germline, CDR1 SEHNR and CDR2 FQNEAQ (reference sequence). Trimming cost V 2 bases and J 4 bases, with 8 bases left between them. The CDR3 region is CASSLSAVETQYF. CDR3 in DNA: TGTGCCAGCAGCTTATCGGCGGTAGAGACCCAGTACTTC.

This clonotype has only a few counts. CDR3: CASRQTVPETQYF. CDR3 nucleotides: TGTGCCAGCAGACAGACAGTCCCAGAGACCCAGTACTTC. V and J are TRBV7-6 and TRBJ2-5; tentative D call: TRBD1 (5 bases). V was trimmed by 6 bases and J by 4 bases, leaving 12 bases between them. Looked up from germline, CDR1 is SGHVS and CDR2 is FNYEAQ. The CDR3 loop spans 13 amino acids. Combining the CDR3 with reference TRBV7-6 and TRBJ2-5 gives the whole variable domain GAGVSQSPRYKVTKRGQDVALRCDPISGHVSLYWYRQALGQGPEFLTYFNYEAQQDKSGLPNDRFSAERPEGSISTLTIQRTEQRDSAMYRCASRQTVPETQYFGPGTRLLVL.

The J gene is TRBJ2-1, the V gene TRBV12-3 or TRBV12-4, with D uncertain. Trimming took 2 bases from V and 9 from J, leaving 8 bases between them. This CDR3 region has 12 residues. This chain's CDR3 is CASSLYRGEQFF. CDR3 bases: TGTGCCAGCAGTTTATATCGAGGTGAGCAGTTCTTC.

This clonotype has just a few counts. This sequence joins TRBV7-3 and TRBJ2-7, with 7 positions matching TRBD2. This CDR3 is 14 amino acids long. Trimming cost V 2 bases and J 2 bases; bases outside gene matches: 3. The germline V gene encodes CDR1 SGHTA and CDR2 FQGTGA. CDR3 nucleotides: TGTGCCAGCAGCTTAGGCGGGGGAGCCTACGAGCAGTACTTC. The encoded protein is CASSLGGGAYEQYF.

This clonotype was recorded a few times. The chain carries TRBV4-3 and TRBJ1-2, with TRBD1 matching 7 bases. The ends lost 6 bases at V and 1 base at J; junction bases unmatched: 2. CDR3 length: 13 residues. CDR1 is LGHNA and CDR2 is YSLEER in the germline V gene. CDR3 in amino acids: CASSQGVNYGYTF. The DNA of the CDR3 is TGCGCCAGCAGTCAGGGGGTTAACTATGGCTACACCTTC.

This clonotype occurred a few times. The rearrangement uses TRBV5-1 and TRBJ2-5; D is possibly TRBD1 (5 bases). Germline-derived CDR1 and CDR2 are SGHRS and YFSETQ. V lost 0 bases to trimming and J lost 2 bases, with 8 bases between them. The CDR3 totals 14 residues. The CDR3 DNA reads TGCGCCAGCAGCTTGGTGCCAGGGCAAGAGACCCAGTACTTC. As protein: CASSLVPGQETQYF.

The chain employs TRBV2 and TRBJ1-1; D unresolved. The germline V and J ends were trimmed by 8 bases and 0 bases, with 7 bases remaining between them. Germline V lookup: CDR1 SNHLY, CDR2 FYNNEI. The CDR3 spans 12 residues. CDR3 sequence reads: CASSKLNTEAFF. CDR3 in DNA: TGTGCCAGCTCTAAGCTGAACACTGAAGCTTTCTTT.

The table lists this clonotype with a few counts. DNA for the CDR3: TGTGCCAGCAGCCAAGCCGGGACAGGGAACACTGAAGCTTTCTTT. Amino acids: CASSQAGTGNTEAFF. The genes are TRBV3-1 and TRBJ1-1; 8 bases map to TRBD1. This CDR3 is built from 15 residues. V shed 1 base, J shed 1 base, and the junction held 2 bases outside the gene matches. CDR1 is LGHDT and CDR2 is YNNKEL in the germline V gene (reference sequence).

In its sample, this clonotype was seen a few times. The chain carries TRBV7-8 and TRBJ2-5, with TRBD2 identical over 10 bases. The CDR3 covers 15 residues. Per germline, CDR1 SGHVS and CDR2 FQNEAQ. The J segment lost 3 bases and the V segment lost 6 bases, leaving 7 bases of the junction unmatched. The CDR3 nucleotides read TGTGCCAGCAGACGAAGCGGGGGGGTGAAAGAGACCCAGTACTTC. This sequence encodes CASRRSGGVKETQYF.

At least ten counts were recorded for this clonotype. The rearrangement uses TRBV28 and TRBJ2-7; D gene uncertain. V was clipped by 6 bases and J by 0 bases, with 15 bases between them. Germline values: CDR1 MDHEN, CDR2 SYDVKM. This CDR3 has 15 amino acids. CDR3 region: CASSPTAAASYEQYF. In DNA, the CDR3 is TGTGCCAGCAGCCCGACGGCGGCAGCCTCCTACGAGCAGTACTTC. Variable domain in full (rest from reference TRBV28 and TRBJ2-7): DVKVTQSSRYLVKRTGEKVFLECVQDMDHENMFWYRQDPGLGLRLIYFSYDVKMKEKGDIPEGYSVSREKKERFSLILESASTNQTSMYLCASSPTAAASYEQYFGPGTRLTVT.

This clonotype was found many times. This chain joins TRBV9 and TRBJ2-5; no clear D gene. Between the trimmed V and J ends, which lost 3 bases and 2 bases, there was a span of 11 bases. CDR3 length: 14 amino acids. The germline CDR1 and CDR2 sequences are SGDLS and YYNGEE. The CDR3 DNA sequence: TGTGCCAGCAGCGCCTCTCTGGCACAAGAGACCCAGTACTTC. It yields the protein CASSASLAQETQYF.

The chain joins TRBV28 to TRBJ2-5; TRBD2 aligns across 11 bases. The CDR3 totals 16 residues. Germline V gene lookup returns CDR1 MDHEN and CDR2 SYDVKM. The J segment lost 1 base and the V segment lost 2 bases, leaving 3 bases of the junction unmatched. The CDR3 coding sequence is TGTGCCAGCAGTTTAGGGACTAGCGGAGCCCAAGAGACCCAGTACTTC. Translating it yields CASSLGTSGAQETQYF.

In its sample, this clonotype was seen many times. The chain recombines TRBV7-6 with TRBJ1-1; unclear D gene. This CDR3 is built from 13 residues. Looked up from germline, CDR1 is SGHVS and CDR2 is FNYEAQ. Trimming took off 6 bases at V and 0 bases at J, with 8 bases between the two ends. CDR3 sequence (DNA): TGTGCCAGCAGTCTATACCTGAACACTGAAGCTTTCTTT. Protein sequence: CASSLYLNTEAFF.

This clonotype was seen a handful of times. CDR3 amino acids: CSASSGTSAYEQYF. The CDR3 region has the DNA TGCAGTGCTAGCTCCGGGACTAGCGCCTACGAGCAGTACTTC. V and J are TRBV20-1 and TRBJ2-7, with 10 nucleotides matching TRBD2. CDR3 length equals 14 residues. J gave up 2 bases and V 3 bases, and 4 bases lay outside the gene matches. CDR1 and CDR2 (germline): DFQATT, SNEGSKA (reference sequence).

Only a few counts were recorded for this clonotype. The CDR3 here is CASTLLLYSGAGDEQFF. The CDR3 bases are TGTGCCAGCACCCTCCTCCTCTACAGCGGGGCAGGTGATGAGCAGTTCTTC. V gene TRBV7-2 combines with J gene TRBJ2-1; 7 bases align to TRBD2. This CDR3 has 17 residues. The ends lost 7 bases at V and 8 bases at J; junction bases unmatched: 20. The germline CDR1 and CDR2 sequences are SGHTA and FQGNSA.

This clonotype was counted many times. This chain joins TRBV18 and TRBJ2-2; TRBD1 matches at 7 bases. The ends lost 8 bases at V and 0 bases at J; junction bases unmatched: 6. Germline V CDR1 and CDR2: KGHSH, LQKENI. The CDR3 contains 15 residues. CDR3 amino acids: CASSPGTANTGELFF. CDR3 bases: TGTGCCAGCAGTCCTGGGACAGCGAACACCGGGGAGCTGTTTTTT.

A few counts support this clonotype. The genes are TRBV5-5 and TRBJ2-5, with a tentative D call TRBD2 (6 bases). The CDR3 totals 15 residues. Trimming left V 5 bases short and J 4 bases short, with 18 bases between. Germline CDR1 is SGHKS and CDR2 is YYEKEE (reference sequence). This CDR3 is CASRSASAVGETQYF. The CDR3 DNA is TGTGCCAGCAGGTCAGCTAGCGCGGTTGGAGAGACCCAGTACTTC.